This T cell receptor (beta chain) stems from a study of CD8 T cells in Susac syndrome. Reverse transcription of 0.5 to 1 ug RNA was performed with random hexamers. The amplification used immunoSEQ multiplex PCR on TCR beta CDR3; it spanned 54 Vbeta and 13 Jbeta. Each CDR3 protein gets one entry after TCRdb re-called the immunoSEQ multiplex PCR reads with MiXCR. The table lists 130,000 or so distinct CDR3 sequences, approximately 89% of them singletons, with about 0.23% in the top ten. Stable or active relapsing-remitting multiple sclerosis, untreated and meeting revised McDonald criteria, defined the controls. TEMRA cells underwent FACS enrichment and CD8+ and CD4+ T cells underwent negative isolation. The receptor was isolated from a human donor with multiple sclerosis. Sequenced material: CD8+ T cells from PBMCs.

CDR3 protein: CASSYTSGGYTF. Here the CDR3 DNA reads TGTGCCAGCAGTTACACTTCGGGTGGCTACACCTTC. The J gene is TRBJ1-2, the V gene TRBV6-6, with D unclear. The ends were cut back, 2 bases at V and 7 bases at J, with 8 bases in the middle. Per the germline V gene, CDR1 is MNHNY and CDR2 is SVGAGI (reference sequence). The CDR3 sequence is 12 residues long.